These 24 T cell receptor beta chains were sequenced from one sample in a study of T cells after posttransplantation cyclophosphamide. Clones were sequenced by immunoSEQ multiplex PCR, and TCRdb holds only the in-frame ones, with some missing. The data show some 15,000 clones, roughly 80% seen once. Sampled 1 year posttransplant, controls received myeloablative marrow transplants, methotrexate and a calcineurin inhibitor. Here the sequenced sample was PBMCs, taken 441 days after allogeneic stem cell transplant with calcineurin inhibitor and methotrexate. These receptors were collected from a male patient between 25 and 40 years old who received an allogeneic stem cell transplant from an unrelated donor, was CMV-positive, and had acute and chronic GVHD. Certain T cells may be donor cells from the graft.

The J gene is TRBJ1-2, the V gene TRBV5-1, with TRBD1 as a possible D gene (5 bases). CDR1 is SGHRS and CDR2 is YFSETQ in the germline V gene. CDR3 length: 14 residues. Trimming took 0 bases from V and 3 from J, leaving 9 bases between them. The chain's CDR3 is CASSLDSRDYGYTF. The CDR3 nucleotides read TGCGCCAGCAGCTTGGATAGCAGGGACTATGGCTACACCTTC.

V usage is TRBV11-1 and J usage is TRBJ2-3; TRBD1 might be the D (5 bases). The length of the CDR3 is 16 residues. Germline lookup yields CDR1 SGHAT and CDR2 FQDESV (reference sequence). The V gene lost 0 bases and the J gene lost 0 bases, with 10 bases spanning the gap. Here the CDR3 DNA reads TGTGCCAGCAGCTTAGCAGGGGCGTTAAGCACAGATACGCAGTATTTT. This sequence encodes CASSLAGALSTDTQYF.

The chain has TRBV10-3 and TRBJ2-5, with TRBD2 matching over 7 bases. The CDR3 runs 17 residues. Unmatched junction bases numbered 21, after V lost 10 bases and J lost 4 bases. Germline V gene data show CDR1 as ENHRY and CDR2 as SYGVKD. CDR3 nucleotides: TGTGCCACCAGCAGCGGGGCGTCACTGGTTCGGGGAGAGACCCAGTACTTC. Translation gives CATSSGASLVRGETQYF.

This sequence joins TRBV4-1 and TRBJ2-1, with 10 bases aligning to TRBD1. This CDR3 is 17 amino acids long. From germline, CDR1 is MGHRA and CDR2 YSYEKL. Losses at the gene ends were 0 bases for V and 3 bases for J; bases not matched to a gene: 5. CDR3 sequence: CASSQDRGQGIYNEQFF. In DNA form, the CDR3 reads TGCGCCAGCAGCCAAGATAGGGGACAGGGGATCTACAATGAGCAGTTCTTC.

The rearrangement uses TRBV7-6 and TRBJ2-1; possibly TRBD2 for D (6 bases). Trimming removed 5 bases from V and 0 bases from J, with 14 bases in between. CDR3 length: 16 residues. Germline lookup yields CDR1 SGHVS and CDR2 FNYEAQ. CDR3: CASSLFGGSSYNEQFF. CDR3 in DNA: TGTGCCAGCAGCCTTTTCGGAGGGTCCTCCTACAATGAGCAGTTCTTC.

V is TRBV6-5 and J is TRBJ2-3, with 7 bases fitting TRBD1. Germline V gene lookup returns CDR1 MNHEY and CDR2 SVGAGI. V shed 8 bases, J shed 2 bases, and the junction held 4 bases outside the gene matches. The CDR3 length is 13 residues. CDR3 in amino acids: CASATGITDTQYF. Written as DNA, the CDR3 is TGTGCCAGCGCGACAGGGATCACAGATACGCAGTATTTT.

This chain uses TRBV7-9 with TRBJ2-7; the match to TRBD2 covers 8 bases. CDR1 and CDR2 (germline): SEHNR, FQNEAQ (reference sequence). The CDR3 loop spans 14 amino acids. V gave up 2 bases and J gave up 6 bases; unmatched junction bases: 6. The CDR3 nucleotides are TGTGCCAGCAGCTTACTGGGGACTAGTAGCGAGCAGTACTTC. It yields the protein CASSLLGTSSEQYF.

CDR3 amino acids: CASRFSGGSNEKLFF. Here the CDR3 DNA reads TGTGCCAGCAGATTTAGTGGGGGGTCTAATGAAAAACTGTTTTTT. The chain uses TRBV7-2 and TRBJ1-4; D perhaps matches TRBD1 (5 bases). This CDR3 is built from 15 residues. Germline V gene lookup returns CDR1 SGHTA and CDR2 FQGNSA. Between the trimmed V and J ends, which lost 6 bases and 3 bases, there was a span of 14 bases.

This clone has a handful of counts. The rearrangement uses TRBV5-8 and TRBJ1-5, with D perhaps matching TRBD1 (5 bases). Trimming shortened V by 0 bases and J by 0 bases, and 10 bases separated the two germline ends. The CDR3 contains 16 residues. Germline CDR1 reads SGHTS; CDR2 reads YDEGEE. In nucleotides, the CDR3 is TGTGCCAGCAGCTTGGTTTCCGGGGGTAGCAATCAGCCCCAGCATTTT. Protein sequence: CASSLVSGGSNQPQHF.

The chain uses TRBV10-2 and TRBJ1-5; TRBD1 might be the D (6 bases). CDR3 length equals 13 residues. Germline V gene data show CDR1 as WSHSY and CDR2 as SAAADI. V lost 4 bases and J lost 4, with 8 bases in between. In nucleotides, the CDR3 is TGCGCCAGCAGTGGACAGGTGAATCAGCCCCAGCATTTT. Encoded protein: CASSGQVNQPQHF.

The chain couples TRBV28 to TRBJ1-6; D possibly corresponds to TRBD1 (5 bases). V lost 5 bases and J lost 8, with 13 bases in between. Germline V gives CDR1 MDHEN, CDR2 SYDVKM. This CDR3 spans 14 amino acids. Here the CDR3 reads CASSGTLTYSPLHF. CDR3 nucleotides: TGTGCCAGCAGTGGGACTTTGACCTATTCACCCCTCCACTTT.

V gene TRBV27 combines with J gene TRBJ2-1; 7 bases are shared with TRBD2. Germline assignment: CDR1 MNHEY and CDR2 SMNVEV (reference sequence). There are 16 residues in the CDR3. After removal of 4 bases from V and 2 bases from J, the junction contained 8 bases not matched to a gene. The CDR3 is CASSWAGLTTYNEQFF. The DNA of the CDR3 is TGTGCCAGCAGTTGGGCGGGACTAACTACCTACAATGAGCAGTTCTTC.

This clone appeared a single time. The chain is built from TRBV2 and TRBJ1-4; D is perhaps TRBD1 (5 bases). Germline loops: CDR1 SNHLY, CDR2 FYNNEI. V was cut by 4 bases and J by 4 bases, with 10 bases left in between. This CDR3 is built from 14 residues. CDR3 sequence (DNA): TGTGCCAGCAGTGCAGACAGTCTTAATGAAAAACTGTTTTTT. Translating gives CASSADSLNEKLFF.

The chain carries TRBV27 and TRBJ1-2; possibly TRBD1 for D (5 bases). Germline V lookup: CDR1 MNHEY, CDR2 SMNVEV (reference sequence). V was pared by 3 bases and J by 6 bases, with 14 bases between. The CDR3 runs to 14 residues. The CDR3 DNA reads TGTGCCAGCAGTTTGGTGGGTCAGGGTGATGGCTACACCTTC. This encodes CASSLVGQGDGYTF.

The CDR3 protein is CASSPGTGSNVLTF. The CDR3, as DNA: TGCGCCAGCAGCCCGGGAACAGGGTCCAACGTCCTGACTTTC. V and J are TRBV4-3 and TRBJ2-6; tentatively, D is TRBD1 (6 bases). CDR3 length: 14 amino acids. The V gene's germline CDR1 is LGHNA and CDR2 YSLEER. V gave up 4 bases and J gave up 8 bases, with 12 bases separating them.

The gene calls are TRBV4-3 and TRBJ1-1; D is uncertain. CDR1 is LGHNA, CDR2 YSLEER, per germline. Trimming removed 4 bases from V and 3 bases from J, with 12 bases in between. CDR3 length: 14 residues. The CDR3 region has the DNA TGCGCCAGCAGCCCTTCCACGGGGTACACTGAAGCTTTCTTT. Its translation: CASSPSTGYTEAFF.

V usage is TRBV15 and J usage is TRBJ1-3, with a weak D call TRBD1 (5 bases). The length of the CDR3 is 17 residues. The ends were cut back, 1 base at V and 4 bases at J, with 17 bases in the middle. Germline CDR1 LNHNV, CDR2 YYDKDF (reference sequence). The CDR3 here is CATSRAYSDILGNTIYF. The CDR3 DNA sequence: TGTGCCACCAGCAGAGCTTACTCGGACATCCTAGGAAACACCATATATTTT.

The chain is built from TRBV9 and TRBJ2-1; tentative D call: TRBD2 (5 bases). V was shortened by 4 bases and J by 8 bases, with 16 bases between the two germline ends. From germline, CDR1 is SGDLS and CDR2 YYNGEE. The CDR3 consists of 14 residues. The CDR3 DNA reads TGTGCCAGCAGCCCCGAGGGTAATAGCCATGAGCAGTTCTTC. Translating gives CASSPEGNSHEQFF.

This clone was found once. This sequence joins TRBV7-3 and TRBJ2-7; 7 bases align to TRBD2. The CDR3 covers 15 residues. Germline loops: CDR1 SGHTA, CDR2 FQGTGA. V gave up 2 bases and J gave up 5 bases; unmatched junction bases: 9. The CDR3 sequence: CASSLDGGSKDEQYF. DNA for the CDR3: TGTGCCAGCAGCTTAGACGGCGGGAGTAAAGACGAGCAGTACTTC.

V gene TRBV27 combines with J gene TRBJ1-6, with 7 bases fitting TRBD1. The CDR3 spans 15 residues. J lost 9 bases, V lost 5 bases, and 10 bases had no gene match. CDR1 MNHEY and CDR2 SMNVEV come from the germline V gene (reference sequence). Here the CDR3 DNA reads TGTGCCAGCAGTACCTTACAGGGGTTTGTTTCACCCCTCCACTTT. Translation: CASSTLQGFVSPLHF.

The V gene is TRBV29-1, the J gene TRBJ2-5; no firm D call. V lost 3 bases and J lost 5, with 10 bases in between. The CDR3 contains 12 residues. Germline assignment: CDR1 SQVTM and CDR2 ANQGSEA. The CDR3 spells CSVDRGRETQYF. CDR3 DNA sequence: TGCAGCGTTGACAGAGGTCGGGAGACCCAGTACTTC. The full variable domain, rest sourced from reference TRBV29-1 and TRBJ2-5, is SAVISQKPSRDICQRGTSLTIQCQVDSQVTMMFWYRQQPGQSLTLIATANQGSEATYESGFVIDKFPISRPNLTFSTLTVSNMSPEDSSIYLCSVDRGRETQYFGPGTRLLVL.

This sequence joins TRBV14 and TRBJ2-3; maybe TRBD2 (7 bases). The germline V gene encodes CDR1 SGHDN and CDR2 FVKESK. The CDR3 extends over 17 amino acids. Trimming removed 3 bases at V and 1 base at J, with 17 bases between. In DNA form, the CDR3 reads TGTGCCAGCAGCCATCGTACCACGGGGGGCGGCACAGATACGCAGTATTTT. This codes for CASSHRTTGGGTDTQYF.

V usage is TRBV28 and J usage is TRBJ2-2, with 9 nucleotides matching TRBD1. The CDR3 runs 14 residues. The J segment lost 7 bases and the V segment lost 6 bases, leaving 6 bases of the junction unmatched. From germline, CDR1 is MDHEN and CDR2 SYDVKM. This CDR3 is CASRQGAHGGELFF. The DNA of the CDR3 is TGTGCCAGCAGACAGGGGGCTCATGGCGGGGAGCTGTTTTTT.

The J gene is TRBJ2-3, the V gene TRBV4-2; D may be TRBD1 (5 bases). Germline CDR1 reads LGHNA; CDR2 reads YNFKEQ. CDR3 length: 19 amino acids. The germline V and J ends were trimmed by 1 base and 0 bases, with 20 bases remaining between them. CDR3 in DNA: TGTGCCAGCAGCCAAGGCAGGGATTCCTTTTATACTAGCACAGATACGCAGTATTTT. Translation gives CASSQGRDSFYTSTDTQYF.